This TCR beta chain emerged from a study of early T cells in non-severe SARS-CoV-2 infection. The CDR3 has 15 amino acids. V gave up 3 bases and J gave up 5 bases, with 13 bases separating them. Germline CDR1 and CDR2: LNHDA and SQIVND (reference sequence). Attachment of unique molecular identifiers to individual cDNA molecules was performed. TCRdb independently ran MiXCR on the 5' RACE reads; one entry per CDR3 protein. The data contain tens of thousands of distinct CDR3 sequences, more than 9% of them singletons. The sequenced material came from whole blood. The clonotype originates from an adult who was a healthcare worker with PCR-confirmed SARS-CoV-2 infection or an uninfected control (not recorded which). J is TRBJ2-2 and V is TRBV19; D not certain. The CDR3 reads CASSMISWGTGELFF. In DNA form, the CDR3 reads TGTGCCAGTAGTATGATCTCCTGGGGTACCGGGGAGCTGTTTTTT.